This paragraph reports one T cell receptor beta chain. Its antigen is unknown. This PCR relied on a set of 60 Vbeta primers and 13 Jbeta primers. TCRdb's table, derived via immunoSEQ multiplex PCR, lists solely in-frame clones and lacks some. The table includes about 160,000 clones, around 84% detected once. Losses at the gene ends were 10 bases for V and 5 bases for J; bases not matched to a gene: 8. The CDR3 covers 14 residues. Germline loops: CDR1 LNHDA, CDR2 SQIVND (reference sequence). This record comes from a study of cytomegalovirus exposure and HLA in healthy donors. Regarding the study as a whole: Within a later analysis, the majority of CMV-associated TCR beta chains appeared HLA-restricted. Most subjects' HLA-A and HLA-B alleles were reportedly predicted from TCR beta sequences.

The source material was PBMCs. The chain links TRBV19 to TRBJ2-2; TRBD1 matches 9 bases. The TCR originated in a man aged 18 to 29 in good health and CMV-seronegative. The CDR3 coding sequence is TGTGCCACCCAGGGACAGGGATGGACCGGGGAGCTGTTTTTT. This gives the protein CATQGQGWTGELFF.